This T cell receptor (beta chain) was sequenced for a study of OX40 agonist ivuxolimab in advanced cancers. In germline, CDR1 is SGHDT, CDR2 YYEEEE. Trimming shortened V by 0 bases and J by 1 base, and 5 bases separated the two germline ends. The CDR3 contains 13 residues. The study, taken as a whole, reports: CD8+ T cells averaged more expanded clones than CD4+. Clonal expansion from baseline to week 6 occurred in both CD4+ and CD8+ T cells.

This clone was counted only a few times. As yet, its antigen is unknown. Repertoires were generated with immunoSEQ multiplex PCR, while TCRdb's copy carries only in-frame clones and drops some. The table lists 52,000 or so clones, 90% to 95% of them singletons. The receptor was isolated from an adult with an advanced solid tumor such as melanoma, head and neck, liver or kidney cancer. The chain recombines TRBV5-6 with TRBJ2-7; D might be TRBD2 (5 bases). The specimen was CD4+ or CD8+ T cells sorted from blood, collected in a trial of the OX40 agonist ivuxolimab. CDR3 nucleotide sequence: TGTGCCAGCAGCTTGGGGGAGTCCTACGAGCAGTACTTC. Its protein product is CASSLGESYEQYF.